The clone carrying this T cell receptor (beta chain) was observed a handful of times. The antigen remains unidentified. The entry originates in a study of spatial heterogeneity in lung cancer. Overall study: Every unique TCR and UMI combination, on average, appeared more than ten times in raw reads. General study findings and limits: Among blood samples, ubiquitous expanded tumor TCRs appeared more at resection than at follow-up.

TCRdb re-called the 5' RACE reads through MiXCR, storing one row per CDR3 protein. The sample contains roughly 39,000 distinct CDR3 sequences, approximately 6.9% of which appear only once. This CDR3 has 14 residues. The junction had 3 bases not matched to a gene; V was cut back by 4 bases and J by 2 bases. Indicated time point: sample taken at primary tumor resection. Researchers sequenced whole RNA taken from tumor, nontumor lung or frozen PBMC without sorting. The donor population consisted of some 67 patients with untreated, early-stage non-small cell lung cancer. This receptor was identified in a female donor with early-stage non-small cell lung cancer. The chain joins TRBV12-3 or TRBV12-4 to TRBJ2-7, with 9 bases lining up with TRBD1. The sample in question was PBMCs, obtained at surgery. CDR3 sequence: CASSSGQGAYEQYF. For the CDR3, the DNA is TGTGCCAGCAGTTCGGGACAGGGAGCCTACGAGCAGTACTTC.